Included here is one T cell receptor beta chain sequence, with context. The CDR3 is 15 amino acids. Germline values: CDR1 SGHVS, CDR2 FNYEAQ. With 1 base removed from V and 6 bases from J, the gap between germline ends came to 10 bases. These data come from a study of blood T cell repertoires in COVID-19. Turning to the study itself: The origin of the acute and convalescent COVID-19 samples was the United States, Italy and Spain. Sources were T cells, B-cell-depleted T cells, or PBMCs; the material itself was cDNA or gDNA.

As handled by the study authors: The assay estimated nucleated cells by amplifying reference gene primers. The table came from immunoSEQ multiplex PCR; TCRdb's copy has only in-frame clones and leaves some out. V, J and clone size are taken as reported in that table, and D and trimming were inferred from the DNA itself. The repertoire holds 75,000 to 90,000 clones, around 81% seen once, with 18% in the top ten. Sequencing was performed on peripheral blood. The sequence was obtained from a man older than 75 with active or convalescent COVID-19. The chain has TRBV7-6 and TRBJ1-6; TRBD1 is a possible D gene (6 bases). CDR3 DNA sequence: TGTGCCAGCAGCTTAGTCGGACAGTCTAATTCACCCCTCCACTTT. This translates into CASSLVGQSNSPLHF.